This TCR beta chain appears in the sequencing data of a study of cytomegalovirus exposure and HLA in healthy donors. Remarks on this clone: This sample also contains other DNA sequences that code for the same CDR3.

Both 60 Vbeta primers and 13 Jbeta primers went into the PCR. The data were produced by immunoSEQ multiplex PCR, yet TCRdb's version contains in-frame clones alone and is incomplete. The sample has 150,000 to 160,000 clones; 65% to 85% are singletons. The specimen sequenced was PBMCs. The receptor was isolated from a man aged 18 to 30 in good health and CMV-seronegative.

Here the CDR3 reads CASSLHRGSHQGAFF. In nucleotides, the CDR3 is TGTGCCAGCAGTTTACACCGCGGGAGTCATCAAGGAGCTTTCTTT. This chain joins TRBV13 and TRBJ1-1; unclear D gene. The CDR3 contains 15 residues. V lost 6 bases to trimming and J lost 10 bases, with 24 bases between them. CDR1 is PRHDT and CDR2 is FYEKMQ in the germline V gene (reference sequence).